This T cell receptor (beta chain) was sequenced for a study of cytomegalovirus exposure and HLA in healthy donors. Notes on the study in general: Most sequenced TCRs were rare (though some public TCRs occurred in many donors). Per published reports, the classifier diagnosed cytomegalovirus status with high specificity and sensitivity.

The donors were in the approximately 120-subject validation cohort, distinct from the roughly 720-subject first cohort. Data came from immunoSEQ multiplex PCR; TCRdb stores just in-frame clones and leaves some out. The table includes roughly 150,000 clones, about 94% detected once. Of note for this clone: Its specificity is not known.

CDR3 length: 14 amino acids. V was clipped by 2 bases and J by 8 bases; unmatched bases: 5. Germline V gene data show CDR1 as MDHEN and CDR2 as SYDVKM. This chain uses TRBV28 with TRBJ1-1; TRBD1 matches 10 bases. The receptor comes from a young man in good health and CMV-seropositive. The sample comprised PBMCs. The CDR3 DNA sequence: TGTGCCAGCAGTTTAAGGAGACAGGGGGCGGAAGCTTTCTTT. It is translated as CASSLRRQGAEAFF.